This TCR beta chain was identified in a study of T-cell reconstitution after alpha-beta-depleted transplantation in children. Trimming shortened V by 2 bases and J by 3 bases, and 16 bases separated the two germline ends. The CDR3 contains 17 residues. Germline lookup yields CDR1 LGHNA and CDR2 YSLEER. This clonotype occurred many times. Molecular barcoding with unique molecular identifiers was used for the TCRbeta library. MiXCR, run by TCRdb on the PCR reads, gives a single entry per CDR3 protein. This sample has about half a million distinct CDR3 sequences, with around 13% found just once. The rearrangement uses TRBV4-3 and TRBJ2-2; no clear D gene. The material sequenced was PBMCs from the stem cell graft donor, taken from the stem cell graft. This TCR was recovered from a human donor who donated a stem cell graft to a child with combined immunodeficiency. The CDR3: CASSQRVVGLDTGELFF. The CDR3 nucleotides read TGCGCCAGCAGCCAACGCGTTGTAGGATTGGACACCGGGGAGCTGTTTTTT.